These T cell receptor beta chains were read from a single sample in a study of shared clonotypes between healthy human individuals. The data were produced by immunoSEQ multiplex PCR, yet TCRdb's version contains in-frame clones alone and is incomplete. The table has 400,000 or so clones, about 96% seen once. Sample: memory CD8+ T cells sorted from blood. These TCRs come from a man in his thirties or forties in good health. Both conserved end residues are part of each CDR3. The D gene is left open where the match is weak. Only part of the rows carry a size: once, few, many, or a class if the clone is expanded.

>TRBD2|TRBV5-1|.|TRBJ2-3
CASSLALGRAGGQTDTQYF
TGCGCCAGCAGCTTGGCCCTAGGTCGAGCGGGAGGGCAGACAGATACGCAGTATTTT
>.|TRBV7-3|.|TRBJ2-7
CASSLWGGEQYF
TGTGCCAGCAGCTTATGGGGCGGGGAGCAGTACTTC
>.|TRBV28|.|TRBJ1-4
CASSFGEKLFF
TGTGCCAGCAGTTTCGGAGAAAAACTGTTTTTT
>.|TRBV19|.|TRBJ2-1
CASSIEAGTYNEQFF
TGTGCCAGTAGTATAGAGGCAGGAACCTACAATGAGCAGTTCTTC
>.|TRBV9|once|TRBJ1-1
CASSVYLNTEAFF
TGTGCCAGCAGCGTATATCTGAACACTGAAGCTTTCTTT
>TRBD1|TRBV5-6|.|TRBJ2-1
CASSPWDRGGMGQFF
TGTGCCAGCAGCCCATGGGACAGGGGAGGTATGGGGCAGTTCTTC
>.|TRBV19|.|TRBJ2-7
CASSPRGTSYEQYF
TGTGCCAGTAGTCCCCGCGGAACCTCCTACGAGCAGTACTTC
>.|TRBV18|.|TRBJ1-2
CASSDRTAGVLNYGYTF
TGTGCCAGCTCAGACAGGACAGCCGGCGTGTTGAACTATGGCTACACCTTC
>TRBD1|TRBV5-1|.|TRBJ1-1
CASSLKYRGRTEAFF
TGCGCCAGCAGCCTCAAATACAGGGGTCGGACTGAAGCTTTCTTT
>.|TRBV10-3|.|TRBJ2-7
CAIMTFRFGGGPNEQYF
TGTGCCATCATGACCTTTCGCTTTGGCGGGGGCCCGAACGAGCAGTACTTC